This T cell receptor (beta chain) comes out of a study of cytomegalovirus exposure and HLA in healthy donors. Broader study findings: Reportedly, diagnosis of cytomegalovirus status by the classifier showed high specificity and sensitivity.

Germline V gene lookup returns CDR1 SEHNR and CDR2 FQNEAQ (reference sequence). The CDR3 sequence is 15 residues long. The V gene end was trimmed by 5 bases and the J gene end by 5 bases; junction bases not matched to a gene: 9. Regarding this clone: What it binds is unknown.

Primers for the PCR totalled 60 Vbeta and 13 Jbeta. The repertoire was sequenced with immunoSEQ multiplex PCR; TCRdb's copy has only in-frame clones and lacks some. The sample contains 100,000 to 150,000 clones, 70% to 85% of which appear only once. Sequencing was carried out using PBMCs. The J gene is TRBJ2-5, the V gene TRBV7-9; TRBD1 matches at 9 bases. The clonotype was recovered from a boy between 10 and 17 years old in good health and CMV-seronegative. In nucleotides, the CDR3 is TGTGCCAGCAGCCCAGAGGGACAGGGTGGCGAGACCCAGTACTTC. This translates into CASSPEGQGGETQYF. Looking up the rest from reference TRBV7-9 and TRBJ2-5 gives the full variable domain: DTGVSQNPRHKITKRGQNVTFRCDPISEHNRLYWYRQTLGQGPEFLTYFQNEAQLEKSRLLSDRFSAERPKGSFSTLEIQRTEQGDSAMYLCASSPEGQGGETQYFGPGTRLLVL.